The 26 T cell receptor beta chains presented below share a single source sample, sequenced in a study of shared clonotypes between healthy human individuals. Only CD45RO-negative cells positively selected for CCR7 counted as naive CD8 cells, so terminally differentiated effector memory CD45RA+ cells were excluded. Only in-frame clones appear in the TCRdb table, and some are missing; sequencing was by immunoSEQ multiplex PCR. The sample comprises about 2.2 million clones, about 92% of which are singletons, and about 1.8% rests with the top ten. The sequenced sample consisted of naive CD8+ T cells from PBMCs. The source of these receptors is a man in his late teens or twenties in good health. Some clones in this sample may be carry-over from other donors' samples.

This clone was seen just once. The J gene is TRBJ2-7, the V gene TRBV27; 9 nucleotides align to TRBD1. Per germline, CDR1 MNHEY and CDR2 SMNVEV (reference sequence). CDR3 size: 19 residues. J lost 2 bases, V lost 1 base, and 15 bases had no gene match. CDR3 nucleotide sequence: TGTGCCAGCAGTTTATTCCCCCCACCAGGGACAGGGAGTCCCTACGAGCAGTACTTC. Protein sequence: CASSLFPPPGTGSPYEQYF.

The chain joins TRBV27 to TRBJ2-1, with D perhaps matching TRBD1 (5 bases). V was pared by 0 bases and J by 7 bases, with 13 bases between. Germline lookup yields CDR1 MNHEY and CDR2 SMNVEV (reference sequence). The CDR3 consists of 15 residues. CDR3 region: CASSLSAGSGNEQFF. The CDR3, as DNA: TGTGCCAGCAGTTTATCAGCAGGGTCTGGGAATGAGCAGTTCTTC.

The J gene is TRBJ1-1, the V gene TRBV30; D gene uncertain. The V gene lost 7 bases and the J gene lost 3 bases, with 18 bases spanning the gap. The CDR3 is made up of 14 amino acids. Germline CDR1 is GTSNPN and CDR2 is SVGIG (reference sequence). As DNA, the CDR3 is TGTGCCTCGAGAGGCGGGAGGAGTGACACTGAAGCTTTCTTT. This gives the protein CASRGGRSDTEAFF.

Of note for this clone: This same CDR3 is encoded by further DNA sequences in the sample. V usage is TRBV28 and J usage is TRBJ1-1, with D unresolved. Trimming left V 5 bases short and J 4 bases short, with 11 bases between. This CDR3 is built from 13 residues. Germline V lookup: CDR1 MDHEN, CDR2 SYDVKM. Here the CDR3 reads CASSPGVGTEAFF. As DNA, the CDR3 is TGTGCCAGCAGTCCTGGCGTTGGCACTGAAGCTTTCTTT.

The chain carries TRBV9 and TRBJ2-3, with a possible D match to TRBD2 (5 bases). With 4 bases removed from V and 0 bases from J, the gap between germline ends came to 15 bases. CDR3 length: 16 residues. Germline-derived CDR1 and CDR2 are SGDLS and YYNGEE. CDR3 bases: TGTGCCAGCAGCCCTCATAGCGCCAGTAGCACAGATACGCAGTATTTT. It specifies CASSPHSASSTDTQYF.

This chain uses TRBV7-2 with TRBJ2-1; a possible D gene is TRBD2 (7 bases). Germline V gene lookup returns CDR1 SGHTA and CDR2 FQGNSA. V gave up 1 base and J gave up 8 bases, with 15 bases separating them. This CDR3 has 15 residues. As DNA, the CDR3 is TGTGCCAGCAGCTTAGGAATGTGGGGGGGCGATGAGCAGTTCTTC. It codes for CASSLGMWGGDEQFF.

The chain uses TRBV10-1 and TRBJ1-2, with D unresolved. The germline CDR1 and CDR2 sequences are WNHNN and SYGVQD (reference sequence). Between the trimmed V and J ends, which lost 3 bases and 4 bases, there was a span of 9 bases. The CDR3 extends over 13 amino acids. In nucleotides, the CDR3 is TGCGCCAGCAGTGAAGCGTCCACCTATGGCTACACCTTC. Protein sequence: CASSEASTYGYTF.

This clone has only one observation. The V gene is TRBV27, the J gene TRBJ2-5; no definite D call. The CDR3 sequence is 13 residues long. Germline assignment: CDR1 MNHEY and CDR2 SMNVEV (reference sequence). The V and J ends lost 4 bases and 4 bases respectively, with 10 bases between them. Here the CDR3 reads CASSSRSRETQYF. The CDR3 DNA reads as TGTGCCAGCAGTTCCCGGTCTAGAGAGACCCAGTACTTC.

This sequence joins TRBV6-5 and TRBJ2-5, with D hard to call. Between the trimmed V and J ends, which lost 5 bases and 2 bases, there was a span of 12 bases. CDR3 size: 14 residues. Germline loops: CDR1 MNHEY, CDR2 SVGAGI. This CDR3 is CASSRVAEQETQYF. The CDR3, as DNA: TGTGCCAGCAGTAGGGTGGCAGAGCAAGAGACCCAGTACTTC.

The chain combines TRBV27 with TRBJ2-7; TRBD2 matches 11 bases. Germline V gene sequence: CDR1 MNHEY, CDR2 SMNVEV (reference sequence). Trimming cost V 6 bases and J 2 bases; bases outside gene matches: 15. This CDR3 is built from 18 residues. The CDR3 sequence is CASRHFGSGTSGAYEQYF. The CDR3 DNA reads TGTGCCAGCAGGCACTTTGGGTCCGGGACTAGCGGTGCCTACGAGCAGTACTTC.

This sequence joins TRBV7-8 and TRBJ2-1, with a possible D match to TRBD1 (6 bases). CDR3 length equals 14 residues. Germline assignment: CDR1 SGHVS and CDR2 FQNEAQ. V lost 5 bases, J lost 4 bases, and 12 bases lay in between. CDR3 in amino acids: CASSRNTGYNEQFF. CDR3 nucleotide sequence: TGTGCCAGCAGCCGTAACACAGGGTACAATGAGCAGTTCTTC.

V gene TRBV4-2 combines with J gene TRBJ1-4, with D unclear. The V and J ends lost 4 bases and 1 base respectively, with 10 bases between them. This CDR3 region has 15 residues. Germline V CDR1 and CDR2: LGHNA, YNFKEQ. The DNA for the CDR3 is TGTGCCAGCAGCCGCACCCTGGAAACTAATGAAAAACTGTTTTTT. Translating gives CASSRTLETNEKLFF.

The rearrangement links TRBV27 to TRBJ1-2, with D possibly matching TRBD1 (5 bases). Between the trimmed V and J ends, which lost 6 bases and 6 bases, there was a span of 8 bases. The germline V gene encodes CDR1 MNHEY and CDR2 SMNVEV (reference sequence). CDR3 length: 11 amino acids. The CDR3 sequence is CASSQGDGYTF. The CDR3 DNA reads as TGTGCCAGCAGCCAGGGTGATGGCTACACCTTC.

In DNA, the CDR3 is TGTGCCAGCAGACAAAACGAGGGAAAGGCCACTGAAGCTTTCTTT. The encoded protein is CASRQNEGKATEAFF. This sequence joins TRBV7-8 and TRBJ1-1; no reliable D call. CDR1 is SGHVS, CDR2 FQNEAQ, per germline. The CDR3 extends over 15 amino acids. V was cut by 6 bases and J by 4 bases, with 18 bases left in between.

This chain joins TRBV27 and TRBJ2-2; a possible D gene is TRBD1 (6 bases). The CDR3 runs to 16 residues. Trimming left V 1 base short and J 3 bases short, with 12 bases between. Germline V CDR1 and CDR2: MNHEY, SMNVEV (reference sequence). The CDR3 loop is CASSLFSGAYTGELFF. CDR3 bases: TGTGCCAGCAGTTTATTTTCAGGGGCCTACACCGGGGAGCTGTTTTTT.

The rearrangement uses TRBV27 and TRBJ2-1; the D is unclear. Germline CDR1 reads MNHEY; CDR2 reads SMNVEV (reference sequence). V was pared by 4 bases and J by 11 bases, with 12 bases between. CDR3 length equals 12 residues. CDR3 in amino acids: CASSSLPIQQFF. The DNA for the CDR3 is TGTGCCAGCAGTTCCCTTCCCATTCAGCAGTTCTTC.

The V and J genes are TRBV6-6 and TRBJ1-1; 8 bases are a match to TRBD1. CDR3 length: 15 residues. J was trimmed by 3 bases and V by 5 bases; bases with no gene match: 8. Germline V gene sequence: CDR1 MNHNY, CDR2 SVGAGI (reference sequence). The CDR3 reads CASSDRQGQDTEAFF. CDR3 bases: TGTGCCAGCAGTGACCGCCAGGGACAGGACACTGAAGCTTTCTTT.

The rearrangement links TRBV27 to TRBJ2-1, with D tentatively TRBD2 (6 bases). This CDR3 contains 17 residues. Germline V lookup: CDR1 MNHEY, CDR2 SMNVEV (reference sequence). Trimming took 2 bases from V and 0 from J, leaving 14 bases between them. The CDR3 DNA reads TGTGCCAGCAGTTTAAATTGGCCGCGGGACTCCTACAATGAGCAGTTCTTC. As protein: CASSLNWPRDSYNEQFF.

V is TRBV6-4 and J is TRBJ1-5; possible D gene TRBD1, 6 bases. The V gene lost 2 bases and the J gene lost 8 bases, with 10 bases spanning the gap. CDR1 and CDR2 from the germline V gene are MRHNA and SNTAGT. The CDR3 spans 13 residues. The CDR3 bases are TGTGCCAGCAGTGACGGAACAGGGAAGCCCCAGCATTTT. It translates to CASSDGTGKPQHF.

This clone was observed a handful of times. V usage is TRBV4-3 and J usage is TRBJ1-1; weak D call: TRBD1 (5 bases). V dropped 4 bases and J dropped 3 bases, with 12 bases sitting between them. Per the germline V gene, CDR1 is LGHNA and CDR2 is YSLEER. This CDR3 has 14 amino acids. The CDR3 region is CASSPSTGYTEAFF. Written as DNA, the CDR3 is TGCGCCAGCAGCCCCAGCACAGGATACACTGAAGCTTTCTTT.

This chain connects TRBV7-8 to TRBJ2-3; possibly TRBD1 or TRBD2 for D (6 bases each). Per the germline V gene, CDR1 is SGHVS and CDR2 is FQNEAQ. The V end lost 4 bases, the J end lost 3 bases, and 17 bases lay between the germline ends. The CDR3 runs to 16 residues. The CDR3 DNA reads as TGTGCCAGCAGCTACACCACAGGGAGGCAGACAGATACGCAGTATTTT. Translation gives CASSYTTGRQTDTQYF.

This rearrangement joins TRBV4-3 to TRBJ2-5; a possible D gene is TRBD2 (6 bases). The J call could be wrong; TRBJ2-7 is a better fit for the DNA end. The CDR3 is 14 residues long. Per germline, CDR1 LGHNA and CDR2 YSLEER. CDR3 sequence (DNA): TGCGCCAGCAGCCAAGTGCGGGACTCCTACGAGCAGTACTTC. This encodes CASSQVRDSYEQYF.

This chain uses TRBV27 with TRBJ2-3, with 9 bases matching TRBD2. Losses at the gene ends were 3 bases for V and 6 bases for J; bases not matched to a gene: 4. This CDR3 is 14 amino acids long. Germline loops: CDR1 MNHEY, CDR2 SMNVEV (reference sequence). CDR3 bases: TGTGCCAGCAGTTTGCGGGAGGGGTATGATACGCAGTATTTT. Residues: CASSLREGYDTQYF.

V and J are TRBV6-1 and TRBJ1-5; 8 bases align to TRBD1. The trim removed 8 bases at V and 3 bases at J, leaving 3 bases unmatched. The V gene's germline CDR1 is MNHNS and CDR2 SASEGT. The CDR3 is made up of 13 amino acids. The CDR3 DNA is TGTGCCAGCGCGGACAGGGACAATCAGCCCCAGCATTTT. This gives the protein CASADRDNQPQHF.

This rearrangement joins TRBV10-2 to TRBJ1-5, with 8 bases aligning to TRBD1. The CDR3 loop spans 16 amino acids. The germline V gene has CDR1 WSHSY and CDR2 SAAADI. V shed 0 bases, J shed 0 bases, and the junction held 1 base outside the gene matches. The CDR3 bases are TGCGCCAGCAGTGAGTCGGACAGGGCTAGCAATCAGCCCCAGCATTTT. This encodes CASSESDRASNQPQHF.

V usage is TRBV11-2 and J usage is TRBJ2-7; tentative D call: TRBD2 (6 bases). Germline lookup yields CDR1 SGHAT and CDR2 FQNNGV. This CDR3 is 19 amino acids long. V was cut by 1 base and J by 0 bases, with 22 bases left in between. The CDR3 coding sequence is TGTGCCAGCAGCTTAGGCGGGGTAGGTGGCTACCATGTCTCCTACGAGCAGTACTTC. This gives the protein CASSLGGVGGYHVSYEQYF.